The rows below give T cell receptor beta chains drawn from one sample of a study of blood T cell repertoires in COVID-19. Profiling relied on immunoSEQ multiplex PCR, and the TCRdb table lists in-frame clones only, not all of them. The top ten hold about 2.5% of the sample, which has roughly 250,000 clones, just over 90% seen once. Sequencing was done on a sample of PBMCs or T cells enriched from blood (not recorded which). Every receptor here comes from a woman aged 40 to 50 with acute COVID-19. Each CDR3 is given with its conserved first and last residue. Fields, in order: J gene, D gene, V gene, clone size, CDR3 DNA, CDR3 protein. A D gene is named only where the DNA matches it firmly. The listing skips clone size in some rows; elsewhere it reads once, few, many or a size class.

j_call: TRBJ2-1; d_call: TRBD1; v_call: TRBV2; clone_size: NA; cdr3_nt: TGTGCCAGCAGTGAAGGGAGGACAGGGTCCTACAATGAGCAGTTCTTC; cdr3_aa: CASSEGRTGSYNEQFF
j_call: TRBJ2-7; d_call: TRBD1; v_call: TRBV5-4; clone_size: once; cdr3_nt: TGTGCCAGCAGCTTGTTGGGACAGGGGCCTACCTACGAGCAGTACTTC; cdr3_aa: CASSLLGQGPTYEQYF
j_call: TRBJ2-5; d_call: NA; v_call: TRBV12-3/TRBV12-4; clone_size: NA; cdr3_nt: TGTGCCAGCAGCACGGTGGTAGAGACCCAGTACTTC; cdr3_aa: CASSTVVETQYF
j_call: TRBJ1-3; d_call: NA; v_call: TRBV6-5; clone_size: NA; cdr3_nt: TGTGCCAGCAGTTACTCCGAGATTGGAAACACCATATATTTT; cdr3_aa: CASSYSEIGNTIYF
j_call: TRBJ2-7; d_call: NA; v_call: TRBV6-1; clone_size: NA; cdr3_nt: TGTGCCAGCAGTGAAGGAGGATCGGGCTCCTACGAGCAGTACTTC; cdr3_aa: CASSEGGSGSYEQYF
j_call: TRBJ2-6; d_call: TRBD1; v_call: TRBV18; clone_size: NA; cdr3_nt: TGTGCCAGCTCACAAGTTGGACAGGGGGCTGGGGCCAACGTCCTGACTTTC; cdr3_aa: CASSQVGQGAGANVLTF
j_call: TRBJ1-5; d_call: NA; v_call: TRBV9; clone_size: NA; cdr3_nt: TGTGCCAGCCGACGGACTCAAAAAACGGCTTGCAATCAGCCCCAGCATTTT; cdr3_aa: CASRRTQKTACNQPQHF
j_call: TRBJ2-2; d_call: TRBD2; v_call: TRBV5-6; clone_size: NA; cdr3_nt: TGTGCCAGCAGCTTTATAGGGTATGCGGGGGACCGCGGGGAGCTGTTTTTT; cdr3_aa: CASSFIGYAGDRGELFF
j_call: TRBJ2-1; d_call: TRBD2; v_call: TRBV9; clone_size: NA; cdr3_nt: TGTGCCAGCAGCGGAAGACTAGCGGGGGGGCTTGAAAATGAGCAGTTCTTC; cdr3_aa: CASSGRLAGGLENEQFF
j_call: TRBJ1-4; d_call: TRBD1; v_call: TRBV7-2; clone_size: NA; cdr3_nt: TGTGCCAGCAGCGTAACCGGGACAGGTCGTGAAAAACTGTTTTTT; cdr3_aa: CASSVTGTGREKLFF
j_call: TRBJ2-5; d_call: TRBD1; v_call: TRBV7-2; clone_size: NA; cdr3_nt: TGTGCCAGCAGCCCGCCCGACAGGGTCCAAGAGACCCAGTACTTC; cdr3_aa: CASSPPDRVQETQYF
j_call: TRBJ2-1; d_call: TRBD2; v_call: TRBV2; clone_size: NA; cdr3_nt: TGTGCCAGCAGTGAAGTATGGACTAGCGGCTACAATGAGCAGTTCTTC; cdr3_aa: CASSEVWTSGYNEQFF
j_call: TRBJ1-2; d_call: NA; v_call: TRBV7-2; clone_size: once; cdr3_nt: TGTGCCAGCAGCCCCCGGGGAGGGAACTATGGCTACACCTTC; cdr3_aa: CASSPRGGNYGYTF
j_call: TRBJ2-2; d_call: NA; v_call: TRBV12-3/TRBV12-4; clone_size: NA; cdr3_nt: TGTGCCAGCAGTCCAGGGATCACCGGGGAGCTGTTTTTT; cdr3_aa: CASSPGITGELFF
j_call: TRBJ1-1; d_call: NA; v_call: TRBV5-6; clone_size: NA; cdr3_nt: TGTGCCAGCAGCTTGGCCCTTAAAGGGGGGGGCACTGAAGCTTTCTTT; cdr3_aa: CASSLALKGGGTEAFF
j_call: TRBJ1-1; d_call: TRBD1; v_call: TRBV19; clone_size: NA; cdr3_nt: TGTGCCAGTAGTGGCGGGACAGGGTTAGACCGAAGACTGAACACTGAAGCTTTCTTT; cdr3_aa: CASSGGTGLDRRLNTEAFF
j_call: TRBJ2-5; d_call: NA; v_call: TRBV5-1; clone_size: NA; cdr3_nt: TGCGCCAGCAGCTTAAACGCTAACTACCAAGAGACCCAGTACTTC; cdr3_aa: CASSLNANYQETQYF
j_call: TRBJ1-3; d_call: NA; v_call: TRBV7-8; clone_size: NA; cdr3_nt: TGTGCCAGCAGCTTAGCGACAGCTCAGAGCTCTGGAAACACCATATATTTT; cdr3_aa: CASSLATAQSSGNTIYF
j_call: TRBJ1-2; d_call: NA; v_call: TRBV2; clone_size: NA; cdr3_nt: TGTGCCAGCAGAGACACGGGGACAACCTATGGCTACACCTTC; cdr3_aa: CASRDTGTTYGYTF
j_call: TRBJ1-1; d_call: NA; v_call: TRBV6-5; clone_size: few; cdr3_nt: TGTGCCAGCAGTTACTCGCAGGGAGGCGGCACTGAAGCTTTCTTT; cdr3_aa: CASSYSQGGGTEAFF
j_call: TRBJ2-7; d_call: NA; v_call: TRBV4-1; clone_size: NA; cdr3_nt: TGCGCCAGCAGCCAGGGTCGCGGCGAGCAGTACTTC; cdr3_aa: CASSQGRGEQYF
j_call: TRBJ2-3; d_call: NA; v_call: TRBV28; clone_size: NA; cdr3_nt: TGTGCCAGCAGTTTACCCGGGATCAGCACAGATACGCAGTATTTT; cdr3_aa: CASSLPGISTDTQYF
j_call: TRBJ2-7; d_call: NA; v_call: TRBV20-1; clone_size: NA; cdr3_nt: TGCAGTGCTAGAGTGTCCATCGAGCAGTACTTC; cdr3_aa: CSARVSIEQYF